Below, 27 T cell receptor beta chains from the same sample are listed, as sequenced in a study of blood T cell repertoires in COVID-19. Clones were read by immunoSEQ multiplex PCR, and TCRdb kept only the in-frame ones, dropping some. The table has more than 90,000 clones, about nine tenths seen once. Sequenced: peripheral blood. Every receptor here comes from a human donor in a cohort sampled during active COVID-19.

This clone was detected once. This chain connects TRBV3-1 (or the pseudogene TRBV3-2) to TRBJ2-7; 10 bases agree with TRBD1. This CDR3 is 17 amino acids long. Germline CDR1 and CDR2: LGHDT and YNNKEL (reference sequence). The ends lost 0 bases at V and 4 bases at J; junction bases unmatched: 9. DNA of the CDR3: TGTGCCAGCAGCCAAGAGCCGACAGGGGGCGGGGTATACGAGCAGTACTTC. Its protein product is CASSQEPTGGGVYEQYF.

This chain joins TRBV7-8 and TRBJ1-3, with a possible D match to TRBD1 (6 bases). V was clipped by 3 bases and J by 0 bases, with 15 bases between them. Germline CDR1 SGHVS, CDR2 FQNEAQ. The CDR3 runs to 17 residues. The CDR3 spells CASSFLRDKGSGNTIYF. CDR3 DNA sequence: TGTGCCAGCAGCTTCCTCAGGGACAAGGGCTCTGGAAACACCATATATTTT. The full variable domain, in which reference TRBV7-8 and TRBJ1-3 provide the parts outside the CDR3, is GAGVSQSPRYKVAKRGQDVALRCDPISGHVSLFWYQQALGQGPEFLTYFQNEAQLDKSGLPSDRFFAERPEGSVSTLKIQRTQQEDSAVYLCASSFLRDKGSGNTIYFGEGSWLTVV.

This chain links TRBV9 with TRBJ2-2; 7 bases match TRBD2. V was pared by 0 bases and J by 9 bases, with 11 bases of the junction left unmatched. The CDR3 loop spans 16 amino acids. Per germline, CDR1 SGDLS and CDR2 YYNGEE. The CDR3 bases are TGTGCCAGCAGCGTAGACGGGGGGACGGGAAGTAGGGAGCTGTTTTTT. It encodes CASSVDGGTGSRELFF.

The chain has TRBV13 and TRBJ2-5; 7 bases fit TRBD1. CDR3 size: 15 residues. Germline V gene lookup returns CDR1 PRHDT and CDR2 FYEKMQ (reference sequence). With 0 bases clipped from V and 5 bases from J, the junction kept 6 bases outside the gene matches. The CDR3 DNA reads as TGTGCCAGCAGCTTAGGACAGGGGCGAAGTGAGACCCAGTACTTC. Its protein is CASSLGQGRSETQYF.

The chain has TRBV27 and TRBJ2-5; D perhaps matches TRBD2 (5 bases). The germline gives CDR1 MNHEY, CDR2 SMNVEV (reference sequence). The CDR3 totals 13 residues. V was cut by 3 bases and J by 3 bases, with 8 bases left in between. The CDR3 reads CASSFVGEETQYF. CDR3 DNA: TGTGCCAGCAGTTTCGTGGGAGAAGAGACCCAGTACTTC.

The CDR3 spells CASSLAEGGNTEAFF. The CDR3 bases are TGCGCCAGCAGCTTGGCCGAGGGAGGGAACACTGAAGCTTTCTTT. The V and J genes are TRBV5-1 and TRBJ1-1; D remains ambiguous. V was pared by 0 bases and J by 1 base, with 10 bases between. CDR3 length: 15 residues. Germline CDR1 and CDR2: SGHRS and YFSETQ.

This clone was picked up a small number of times. V usage is TRBV9 and J usage is TRBJ1-5; D is perhaps TRBD1 (5 bases). The V gene's germline CDR1 is SGDLS and CDR2 YYNGEE. The V end was cut by 3 bases, the J end by 6 bases, with 16 bases between. This CDR3 contains 15 residues. The CDR3 loop is CASSALGGEGQPQHF. The CDR3 nucleotides read TGTGCCAGCAGCGCCCTGGGGGGAGAGGGTCAGCCCCAGCATTTT. Using reference TRBV9 and TRBJ1-5 for the parts outside the CDR3, the full variable domain is DSGVTQTPKHLITATGQRVTLRCSPRSGDLSVYWYQQSLDQGLQFLIQYYNGEERAKGNILERFSAQQFPDLHSELNLSSLELGDSALYFCASSALGGEGQPQHFGDGTRLSIL.

V and J are TRBV19 and TRBJ2-5; D gene ambiguous. V lost 6 bases to trimming and J lost 2 bases, with 10 bases between them. Germline lookup yields CDR1 LNHDA and CDR2 SQIVND (reference sequence). This CDR3 has 13 residues. CDR3 residues: CASSNYLQETQYF. Written as DNA, the CDR3 is TGTGCCAGTAGCAACTACCTTCAAGAGACCCAGTACTTC.

This clone was counted a single time. J is TRBJ1-5 and V is TRBV19; D gene ambiguous. V was cut by 4 bases and J by 0 bases, with 10 bases left in between. CDR3 size: 15 residues. Germline CDR1 is LNHDA and CDR2 is SQIVND (reference sequence). The CDR3 nucleotides are TGTGCCAGTAGTAGTGCGCCTGGTAGCAATCAGCCCCAGCATTTT. It yields the protein CASSSAPGSNQPQHF. Complete variable domain (other parts from reference TRBV19 and TRBJ1-5): DGGITQSPKYLFRKEGQNVTLSCEQNLNHDAMYWYRQDPGQGLRLIYYSQIVNDFQKGDIAEGYSVSREKKESFPLTVTSAQKNPTAFYLCASSSAPGSNQPQHFGDGTRLSIL.

CDR3 nucleotide sequence: TGTGCCTTTCAATTTCTAGGTTTTTCGGGGGGCTACACCTTC. As protein: CAFQFLGFSGGYTF. V gene TRBV30 combines with J gene TRBJ1-2; D call uncertain. Trimming removed 7 bases at V and 8 bases at J, with 23 bases between. This CDR3 spans 14 amino acids. Germline CDR1 GTSNPN, CDR2 SVGIG (reference sequence).

V gene TRBV19 combines with J gene TRBJ1-1; D remains unclear. CDR1 and CDR2 (germline): LNHDA, SQIVND (reference sequence). There are 14 residues in the CDR3. V was cut by 4 bases and J by 8 bases, with 17 bases left in between. The CDR3 here is CASSTAGAIWEAFF. CDR3 sequence (DNA): TGTGCCAGTAGTACGGCAGGCGCCATCTGGGAAGCTTTCTTT.

CDR3 bases: TGTGCCTGGAGTGGGTCCGGAGGTGGCTACACCTTC. This encodes CAWSGSGGGYTF. V and J are TRBV30 and TRBJ1-2; D gene uncertain. The germline V and J ends were trimmed by 1 base and 7 bases, with 10 bases remaining between them. Per germline, CDR1 GTSNPN and CDR2 SVGIG (reference sequence). The CDR3 covers 12 residues.

The genes are TRBV5-4 and TRBJ2-7; TRBD2 matches at 7 bases. J was trimmed by 0 bases and V by 0 bases; bases with no gene match: 3. The CDR3 spans 15 residues. Germline lookup yields CDR1 SGHNT and CDR2 YYREEE (reference sequence). The DNA for the CDR3 is TGTGCCAGCAGCTTGGATGCGGGGGACTCCTACGAGCAGTACTTC. Protein product: CASSLDAGDSYEQYF.

The chain recombines TRBV15 with TRBJ2-2, with D perhaps matching TRBD2 (5 bases). Trimming cost V 3 bases and J 8 bases, with 13 bases left between them. The V gene's germline CDR1 is LNHNV and CDR2 YYDKDF (reference sequence). The CDR3 length is 14 residues. The CDR3 DNA reads TGTGCCACCAGCAGCAGGAGGACCGGAGGGGAGCTGTTTTTT. Its translation is CATSSRRTGGELFF.

The CDR3 region is CASSADSATNEKLFF. CDR3 nucleotides: TGCGCCAGCAGCGCCGACAGTGCAACTAATGAAAAACTGTTTTTT. This rearrangement joins TRBV5-1 to TRBJ1-4; tentative D call: TRBD1 (5 bases). V lost 4 bases and J lost 0, with 10 bases in between. CDR3 length equals 15 residues. Per germline, CDR1 SGHRS and CDR2 YFSETQ. The whole variable domain, filled in from reference TRBV5-1 and TRBJ1-4, reads KAGVTQTPRYLIKTRGQQVTLSCSPISGHRSVSWYQQTPGQGLQFLFEYFSETQRNKGNFPGRFSGRQFSNSRSEMNVSTLELGDSALYLCASSADSATNEKLFFGSGTQLSVL.

V is TRBV18 and J is TRBJ1-6; 9 nucleotides match TRBD1. The CDR3 is 14 residues long. Germline V gene sequence: CDR1 KGHSH, CDR2 LQKENI. Losses at the gene ends were 4 bases for V and 7 bases for J; bases not matched to a gene: 2. The DNA of the CDR3 is TGTGCCAGCTCACGGGACAGGGAGAATTCACCCCTCCACTTT. Encoded protein: CASSRDRENSPLHF.

CDR3 amino acids: CASSYSGLANDEQYF. In nucleotides, the CDR3 is TGTGCCAGCAGTTACTCGGGACTAGCGAACGACGAGCAGTACTTC. The V call is TRBV6-2 or TRBV6-3, the J call TRBJ2-7; 10 bases are a match to TRBD2. Trimming cost V 0 bases and J 5 bases; bases outside gene matches: 4. The germline CDR1 and CDR2 sequences are MNHEY and SVGEGT. The CDR3 is 15 amino acids.

The V and J genes are TRBV7-9 and TRBJ2-5; TRBD1 aligns across 9 bases. The germline V gene has CDR1 SEHNR and CDR2 FQNEAQ (reference sequence). The CDR3 is 14 amino acids. Trimming removed 5 bases from V and 3 bases from J; junction bases left unmatched: 4. DNA for the CDR3: TGTGCCAGCAGCATACGGACAGGGGAAGAGACCCAGTACTTC. Its protein is CASSIRTGEETQYF.

To note about this clone: Other nucleotide sequences in the sample specify the same CDR3. The chain recombines TRBV30 with TRBJ1-5; TRBD1 matches 7 bases. CDR3 length: 13 residues. CDR1 is GTSNPN, CDR2 SVGIG, per germline (reference sequence). Trimming took 0 bases from V and 4 from J; bases not matched to a gene: 0. The CDR3 is CAWSVQGNQPQHF. The CDR3 coding sequence is TGTGCCTGGAGTGTACAGGGGAATCAGCCCCAGCATTTT.

The J gene is TRBJ1-4, the V gene TRBV6-5; TRBD1 aligns across 12 bases. V was pared by 4 bases and J by 7 bases, with 1 base of the junction left unmatched. This CDR3 has 14 residues. The germline CDR1 and CDR2 sequences are MNHEY and SVGAGI. The CDR3 DNA reads as TGTGCCAGCAGTTCGGGACAGGGGGCTGAAAAACTGTTTTTT. Translation gives CASSSGQGAEKLFF.

The gene calls are TRBV21-1 and TRBJ2-2; TRBD1 was called by the table and not checked on the DNA. TRBV21-1 is a recognized pseudogene. CDR3 size: 15 residues. CDR3: CASSIWDRVTGELFF. DNA for the CDR3: TGTGCCAGCAGCATTTGGGACAGGGTGACCGGGGAGCTGTTTTTT.

The chain links TRBV6-1 to TRBJ1-6; D possibly corresponds to TRBD1 (5 bases). The germline CDR1 and CDR2 sequences are MNHNS and SASEGT. This CDR3 has 16 amino acids. Trimming removed 4 bases at V and 5 bases at J, with 15 bases between. CDR3 residues: CASSVARQNNNSPLHF. CDR3 DNA sequence: TGTGCCAGCAGTGTGGCAAGACAGAACAATAATTCACCCCTCCACTTT.

The chain links TRBV15 to TRBJ2-3; D might be TRBD2 (7 bases). Looked up from germline, CDR1 is LNHNV and CDR2 is YYDKDF (reference sequence). CDR3 size: 21 residues. V lost 2 bases to trimming and J lost 0 bases, with 27 bases between them. CDR3 loop: CATSRPLGGGATKSSTDTQYF. CDR3 nucleotide sequence: TGTGCCACCAGCAGACCACTGGGAGGGGGGGCGACAAAATCTAGCACAGATACGCAGTATTTT.

The CDR3 loop reads CASSGGQNTGELFF. For the CDR3, the DNA is TGCGCCAGCTCAGGGGGCCAGAACACCGGGGAGCTGTTTTTT. The chain is built from TRBV5-1 and TRBJ2-2, with TRBD1 matching 8 bases. The CDR3 totals 14 residues. V was clipped by 7 bases and J by 1 base; unmatched bases: 3. CDR1 and CDR2 from the germline V gene are SGHRS and YFSETQ.

This clone has more than one count but fewer than ten. The V call is TRBV19, the J call TRBJ1-6; D might be TRBD1 (5 bases). Germline CDR1 LNHDA, CDR2 SQIVND (reference sequence). The CDR3 spans 13 residues. The germline V and J ends were trimmed by 10 bases and 5 bases, with 12 bases remaining between them. The CDR3 region has the DNA TGTGCCACCCAGGGAGGAGATAATTCACCCCTCCACTTT. Protein: CATQGGDNSPLHF.

The chain has TRBV14 and TRBJ1-3; D is ambiguous. CDR3 size: 14 residues. V lost 3 bases, J lost 4 bases, and 10 bases lay in between. Germline V gene data show CDR1 as SGHDN and CDR2 as FVKESK. CDR3 protein: CASSHGRSGNTIYF. The CDR3 DNA follows: TGTGCCAGCAGCCATGGGCGATCCGGAAACACCATATATTTT.

The rearrangement links TRBV7-9 to TRBJ2-7, with D uncertain. V dropped 3 bases and J dropped 5 bases, with 5 bases sitting between them. There are 11 residues in the CDR3. Germline assignment: CDR1 SEHNR and CDR2 FQNEAQ (reference sequence). CDR3 in DNA: TGTGCCAGCAGCTTGGCCCACGAGCAGTACTTC. It encodes CASSLAHEQYF.